This TCR beta chain derives from a study of monozygotic twins with cystic fibrosis. Broader study findings: Median Simpson clonality of approximately 0.0088 suggested naive T cells predominated. Nucleotide-identical clonotype sharing was significantly higher within monozygotic CF twin pairs than between unrelated CF individuals. In this small cohort, shared CDR3 numbers showed no association with age, concordance or disease severity.

CDR1 is SGHRS and CDR2 is YFSETQ in the germline V gene. V gave up 2 bases and J gave up 1 base; unmatched junction bases: 2. CDR3 length equals 15 residues. Worth noting for this clone: The antigen is undetermined.

The data were produced by immunoSEQ multiplex PCR, yet TCRdb's version contains in-frame clones alone and is incomplete. The table has around 30,000 clones, 70% to 90% seen once. The receptor's source is a girl under 10 years old with cystic fibrosis. The chain is built from TRBV5-1 and TRBJ2-2, with 7 nucleotides matching TRBD2. Sequencing was done on a sample of blood. As DNA, the CDR3 is TGCGCCAGCAGCTTAACTAGCGAGAACACCGGGGAGCTGTTTTTT. This codes for CASSLTSENTGELFF.